Each of the 19 T cell receptor beta chains below was sequenced from the same sample in a study of T cell repertoires in cytomegalovirus infection. In TCRdb, the reads were re-called with MiXCR into one record per CDR3 protein. The table lists 250,000 to 350,000 distinct CDR3 sequences, 20% to 30% of them singletons. What was sequenced was PBMCs. All receptors come from a human donor in good health (CMV status not recorded). Some clones in this sample may be carry-over from other donors' samples.

Ten or more counts support this clonotype. J is TRBJ2-7 and V is TRBV6-1; 9 nucleotides line up with TRBD1. This CDR3 is built from 17 residues. Per germline, CDR1 MNHNS and CDR2 SASEGT. J gave up 0 bases and V 4 bases, and 10 bases lay outside the gene matches. The CDR3 region is CASSGLLGQGSSYEQYV. CDR3 DNA: TGTGCCAGCAGTGGACTATTGGGACAGGGTAGCTCCTACGAGCAGTACGTC.

This chain uses TRBV28 with TRBJ1-4, with no clear D. CDR1 and CDR2 from the germline V gene are MDHEN and SYDVKM. The V and J ends lost 3 bases and 8 bases respectively, with 10 bases between them. CDR3 length: 13 residues. Here the CDR3 DNA reads TGTGCCAGCAGTTTGAATTTGCAAGAAAAACTGTTTTTT. Protein sequence: CASSLNLQEKLFF.

Ten or more counts support this clonotype. V usage is TRBV7-9 and J usage is TRBJ2-5, with D possibly being TRBD1 (6 bases). Germline values: CDR1 SEHNR, CDR2 FQNEAQ (reference sequence). This CDR3 has 13 residues. V was trimmed by 5 bases and J by 0 bases, leaving 7 bases between them. This CDR3 reads CASSRDNQETQYF. The CDR3 nucleotides read TGTGCCAGCAGCCGGGACAACCAAGAGACCCAGTACTTC.

This clonotype has ten or more counts. J is TRBJ2-7 and V is TRBV6-5, with D uncertain. Germline V gives CDR1 MNHEY, CDR2 SVGAGI. This CDR3 spans 13 amino acids. V lost 0 bases, J lost 4 bases, and 7 bases lay in between. CDR3 bases: TGTGCCAGCAGTTACTCGAGTTCTTACGAGCAGTACTTC. Translation: CASSYSSSYEQYF.

This clonotype was recorded at least ten times. The J gene is TRBJ2-3, the V gene TRBV7-8; D gene uncertain. V was pared by 5 bases and J by 2 bases, with 11 bases between. There are 14 residues in the CDR3. Germline assignment: CDR1 SGHVS and CDR2 FQNEAQ. CDR3 in DNA: TGTGCCAGCAGCCTATTGTCCTCCACAGATACGCAGTATTTT. Protein: CASSLLSSTDTQYF. The full variable domain, with the rest looked up from reference TRBV7-8 and TRBJ2-3, is GAGVSQSPRYKVAKRGQDVALRCDPISGHVSLFWYQQALGQGPEFLTYFQNEAQLDKSGLPSDRFFAERPEGSVSTLKIQRTQQEDSAVYLCASSLLSSTDTQYFGPGTRLTVL.

The CDR3 region is CASSRALKSTDTQYF. The CDR3 region has the DNA TGTGCCAGCTCCCGGGCCCTAAAGAGCACAGATACGCAGTATTTT. The chain combines TRBV28 with TRBJ2-3, with no clear D. Looked up from germline, CDR1 is MDHEN and CDR2 is SYDVKM. This CDR3 spans 15 amino acids. Trimming shortened V by 8 bases and J by 0 bases, and 15 bases separated the two germline ends.

This clonotype has just a few counts. V is TRBV29-1 and J is TRBJ2-7, with D perhaps assigned TRBD1 or TRBD2 (5 bases each). Germline values: CDR1 SQVTM, CDR2 ANQGSEA. The CDR3 is 13 residues long. V was cut by 4 bases and J by 4 bases, with 14 bases left in between. The chain's CDR3 is CSVVQGTGYEQYF. The CDR3 nucleotides are TGCAGCGTTGTGCAGGGTACGGGGTACGAGCAGTACTTC.

The chain links TRBV6-2 or TRBV6-3 to TRBJ2-1; no clear D. This CDR3 comprises 17 residues. Germline loops: CDR1 MNHEY, CDR2 SVGEGT. The V end lost 4 bases, the J end lost 1 base, and 17 bases lay between the germline ends. Written as DNA, the CDR3 is TGTGCCAGCAGTTCTCCCCGGACCCTGAAATCCTACAATGAGCAGTTCTTC. Translation gives CASSSPRTLKSYNEQFF.

This clonotype was counted many times. This chain links TRBV12-3 or TRBV12-4 with TRBJ1-5, with 9 bases fitting TRBD1. This CDR3 is 15 amino acids long. V lost 5 bases and J lost 6; bases outside the gene matches: 8. The CDR3 DNA reads TGTGCCAGCAGTCTCACAGGGGGCGGGAGTCAGCCCCAGCATTTT. Protein: CASSLTGGGSQPQHF.

The chain links TRBV25-1 to TRBJ2-1; 7 nucleotides align to TRBD1. The CDR3 is 16 amino acids. V lost 6 bases, J lost 0 bases, and 8 bases stayed unmatched. Germline V gene data show CDR1 as MGHDK and CDR2 as SYGVNS. The CDR3 sequence: CASSATTGVSYNEQFF. Here the CDR3 DNA reads TGTGCCAGCAGCGCTACAACAGGGGTCTCCTACAATGAGCAGTTCTTC.

In its sample, this clonotype was seen many times. The chain has TRBV12-3 or TRBV12-4 and TRBJ2-5; D call uncertain. The length of the CDR3 is 12 residues. Trimming pared 3 bases from V and 3 bases from J, leaving 5 bases between. DNA of the CDR3: TGTGCCAGCAGTTTTCGGGAAGAGACCCAGTACTTC. The encoded protein is CASSFREETQYF.

This clonotype has just a few counts. The V call is TRBV10-2, the J call TRBJ2-7; no definite D call. CDR1 and CDR2 from the germline V gene are WSHSY and SAAADI. Trimming stripped 3 bases from V and 3 bases from J, with 6 bases between. The CDR3 is 12 residues long. CDR3 coding DNA: TGCGCCAGCAGTGACCGCGTCTACGAGCAGTACTTC. Protein sequence: CASSDRVYEQYF.

This clonotype turned up a few times. V is TRBV5-1 and J is TRBJ2-5; maybe TRBD2 (7 bases). CDR3 length equals 15 residues. Looked up from germline, CDR1 is SGHRS and CDR2 is YFSETQ. V lost 3 bases to trimming and J lost 2 bases, with 14 bases between them. The CDR3 DNA sequence: TGCGCCAGCAGCTCTAGGGGGGGACTTCAAGAGACCCAGTACTTC. Translated, it gives CASSSRGGLQETQYF. Full variable domain (rest looked up from reference TRBV5-1 and TRBJ2-5): KAGVTQTPRYLIKTRGQQVTLSCSPISGHRSVSWYQQTPGQGLQFLFEYFSETQRNKGNFPGRFSGRQFSNSRSEMNVSTLELGDSALYLCASSSRGGLQETQYFGPGTRLLVL.

This clonotype was detected many times. This rearrangement joins TRBV6-5 to TRBJ2-6; D is tentatively TRBD1 or TRBD2 (5 bases each). V was pared by 0 bases and J by 4 bases, with 19 bases between. This CDR3 comprises 19 residues. Germline V gene lookup returns CDR1 MNHEY and CDR2 SVGAGI. CDR3 coding DNA: TGTGCCAGCAGTTACTCCGGGACGGCAATTCCTTTGGGGGCCAACGTCCTGACTTTC. Encoded protein: CASSYSGTAIPLGANVLTF.

This clonotype has just a few counts. The genes are TRBV14 and TRBJ2-2; D is unresolved. V was trimmed by 0 bases and J by 5 bases, leaving 10 bases between them. This CDR3 has 15 residues. Germline values: CDR1 SGHDN, CDR2 FVKESK. The CDR3 nucleotides read TGTGCCAGCAGCCAAGATTTGACCTGGACCGGGGAGCTGTTTTTT. Protein sequence: CASSQDLTWTGELFF.

The gene calls are TRBV10-2 and TRBJ2-3, with unresolved D. Germline assignment: CDR1 WSHSY and CDR2 SAAADI. CDR3 length: 15 residues. V was pared by 4 bases and J by 1 base, with 12 bases between. The CDR3 spells CASSGLLFGTDTQYF. DNA of the CDR3: TGCGCCAGCAGTGGGCTGCTCTTTGGCACAGATACGCAGTATTTT.

This clonotype appeared a single time. J is TRBJ2-1 and V is TRBV3-1; 8 bases are a match to TRBD1. The CDR3 loop spans 13 amino acids. V shed 6 bases and J 8 bases; nucleotides not matched to a gene: 6. Germline V gene sequence: CDR1 LGHDT, CDR2 YNNKEL (reference sequence). Here the CDR3 reads CASRGQEVDEQFF. CDR3 sequence (DNA): TGTGCCAGCAGGGGACAGGAAGTCGATGAGCAGTTCTTC.

The chain has TRBV7-9 and TRBJ2-1; D remains ambiguous. CDR1 is SEHNR, CDR2 FQNEAQ, per germline (reference sequence). The CDR3 length is 12 residues. Trimming shortened V by 4 bases and J by 6 bases, and 7 bases separated the two germline ends. The CDR3 loop reads CASSSKSNEQFF. CDR3 sequence (DNA): TGTGCCAGCAGCTCAAAATCCAATGAGCAGTTCTTC.

Points on this clonotype: A clone one base away is much larger, so this may be a read error. The rearrangement joins TRBV2 to TRBJ1-5, with D possibly matching TRBD1 (5 bases). V was pared by 6 bases and J by 2 bases, with 14 bases between. From germline, CDR1 is SNHLY and CDR2 FYNNEI. This CDR3 contains 15 residues. The CDR3 sequence is CASSETGAGNQPQHF. The CDR3 DNA reads as TGTGCCAGCAGCGAAACTGGGGCGGGCAATCAGCCCCAGCATTTT. The entire variable domain, with the rest obtained from reference TRBV2 and TRBJ1-5, is as follows: EPEVTQTPSHQVTQMGQEVILRCVPISNHLYFYWYRQILGQKVEFLVSFYNNEISEKSEIFDDQFSVERPDGSNFTLKIRSTKLEDSAMYFCASSETGAGNQPQHFGDGTRLSIL.